This is a list of T cell receptor beta chains from one sample in a study of blood T cell repertoires in COVID-19. Only in-frame clones appear in the TCRdb table, and some are missing; sequencing was by immunoSEQ multiplex PCR. Of 150,000 to 200,000 clones listed, over 85% are singletons. The sequenced sample was peripheral blood. All receptors come from a man aged 60 to 69 with active or convalescent COVID-19. The CDR3 runs from the conserved cysteine through the conserved F or W. A D gene is named only where the DNA matches it firmly. Some rows have no size entry. The others give once, few or many, or a class for an expanded clone.

CDR3aa: CASSPQGASNQPQHF; CDR3nt: TGCGCCAGCAGCCCACAGGGGGCTAGCAATCAGCCCCAGCATTTT; v_gene: TRBV5-1; abundance: -; d_gene: TRBD1; j_gene: TRBJ1-5
CDR3aa: CASSPGVVGNSPLHF; CDR3nt: TGTGCCAGTAGTCCAGGGGTTGTCGGCAATTCACCCCTCCACTTT; v_gene: TRBV19; abundance: -; d_gene: -; j_gene: TRBJ1-6
CDR3aa: CASSYEGAITEAFF; CDR3nt: TGTGCCAGCAGTTACGAGGGGGCGATAACTGAAGCTTTCTTT; v_gene: TRBV6-5; abundance: -; d_gene: TRBD1; j_gene: TRBJ1-1
CDR3aa: CASSLTTGVGNYGYTF; CDR3nt: TGTGCCAGCAGTTTAACCACAGGGGTCGGTAACTATGGCTACACCTTC; v_gene: TRBV27; abundance: -; d_gene: TRBD1; j_gene: TRBJ1-2
CDR3aa: CASSHTRDSTSNQPQHF; CDR3nt: TGTGCCAGCAGTCATACCCGGGACAGCACATCCAATCAGCCCCAGCATTTT; v_gene: TRBV27; abundance: -; d_gene: TRBD1; j_gene: TRBJ1-5
CDR3aa: CASSFQRGPSTDTQYF; CDR3nt: TGCGCCAGCAGCTTTCAGCGGGGGCCCAGCACAGATACGCAGTATTTT; v_gene: TRBV5-1; abundance: -; d_gene: TRBD2; j_gene: TRBJ2-3
CDR3aa: CASSLDDRGTDTQYF; CDR3nt: TGTGCCAGCTCCCTGGACGACAGAGGCACAGATACGCAGTATTTT; v_gene: TRBV6-5; abundance: -; d_gene: -; j_gene: TRBJ2-3
CDR3aa: CASSLEGGDRRYTF; CDR3nt: TGTGCCAGCAGCTTGGAGGGGGGGGACAGGCGCTACACCTTC; v_gene: TRBV5-4; abundance: -; d_gene: TRBD1; j_gene: TRBJ1-2
CDR3aa: CASSRGGGGTYEQYF; CDR3nt: TGTGCCAGCAGCCGAGGTGGCGGGGGGACCTACGAGCAGTACTTC; v_gene: TRBV4-2; abundance: -; d_gene: TRBD2; j_gene: TRBJ2-7
CDR3aa: CASSYSREGGPEAFF; CDR3nt: TGTGCCAGCAGTTACTCGAGGGAGGGTGGGCCTGAAGCTTTCTTT; v_gene: TRBV6-5; abundance: -; d_gene: -; j_gene: TRBJ1-1
CDR3aa: CASSRRDRVSGNTIYF; CDR3nt: TGTGCCAGCAGCCGAAGGGACAGGGTCTCTGGAAACACCATATATTTT; v_gene: TRBV5-8; abundance: -; d_gene: TRBD1; j_gene: TRBJ1-3
CDR3aa: CASSLGTAQETQYF; CDR3nt: TGTGCCAGCAGCTTAGGGACAGCCCAAGAGACCCAGTACTTC; v_gene: TRBV11-2; abundance: -; d_gene: -; j_gene: TRBJ2-5
CDR3aa: CASSLWRNSPLHF; CDR3nt: TGTGCCAGCAGTTTATGGAGGAATTCACCCCTCCACTTT; v_gene: TRBV27; abundance: once; d_gene: -; j_gene: TRBJ1-6
CDR3aa: CATSRDERGGGNQPQHF; CDR3nt: TGTGCCACCAGCAGAGATGAGAGGGGCGGGGGGAATCAGCCCCAGCATTTT; v_gene: TRBV15; abundance: -; d_gene: -; j_gene: TRBJ1-5
CDR3aa: CASREGTETQYF; CDR3nt: TGTGCCTCCAGGGAGGGAACGGAGACCCAGTACTTC; v_gene: TRBV10-3; abundance: few; d_gene: TRBD2; j_gene: TRBJ2-5
CDR3aa: CASSQVSLAGTYEQYF; CDR3nt: TGTGCCAGCAGCCAAGTATCCTTGGCAGGAACCTACGAGCAGTACTTC; v_gene: TRBV3-1/TRBV3-2; abundance: once; d_gene: -; j_gene: TRBJ2-7
CDR3aa: CASSQVSQAQYF; CDR3nt: TGTGCCAGCAGCCAAGTCTCCCAGGCACAGTACTTC; v_gene: TRBV3-1/TRBV3-2; abundance: -; d_gene: -; j_gene: TRBJ2-7
CDR3aa: CASSFTGFNTEAFF; CDR3nt: TGTGCCAGCAGTTTTACAGGGTTTAACACTGAAGCTTTCTTT; v_gene: TRBV7-9; abundance: -; d_gene: -; j_gene: TRBJ1-1
CDR3aa: CASSWAFTEAFF; CDR3nt: TGTGCCAGCAGCTGGGCTTTCACTGAAGCTTTCTTT; v_gene: TRBV28; abundance: once; d_gene: -; j_gene: TRBJ1-1
CDR3aa: CASSLAGGDYGYTF; CDR3nt: TGTGCCAGCAGCTTAGCAGGGGGCGACTATGGCTACACCTTC; v_gene: TRBV11-2; abundance: -; d_gene: TRBD1; j_gene: TRBJ1-2
CDR3aa: CASSEGESREQYF; CDR3nt: TGTGCCAGCAGTGAAGGGGAGTCACGCGAGCAGTACTTC; v_gene: TRBV2; abundance: -; d_gene: -; j_gene: TRBJ2-7
CDR3aa: CASSFPTGSTGELFF; CDR3nt: TGTGCCAGCAGCTTTCCGACAGGGTCCACCGGGGAGCTGTTTTTT; v_gene: TRBV11-2; abundance: -; d_gene: TRBD1; j_gene: TRBJ2-2
CDR3aa: CASSLRSGIGTEAFF; CDR3nt: TGTGCCAGCAGCTTACGGTCCGGGATAGGCACTGAAGCTTTCTTT; v_gene: TRBV7-6; abundance: -; d_gene: -; j_gene: TRBJ1-1
CDR3aa: CASSQGQGGEKLFF; CDR3nt: TGTGCCAGCAGCCAAGGACAGGGTGGTGAAAAACTGTTTTTT; v_gene: TRBV7-6; abundance: -; d_gene: TRBD1; j_gene: TRBJ1-4
CDR3aa: CASSLETGFRDEQYF; CDR3nt: TGCGCCAGCAGCTTGGAGACAGGGTTCAGGGACGAGCAGTACTTC; v_gene: TRBV5-1; abundance: -; d_gene: TRBD1; j_gene: TRBJ2-7
CDR3aa: CSVDLQGWDTQYF; CDR3nt: TGCAGCGTTGATCTTCAGGGTTGGGATACGCAGTATTTT; v_gene: TRBV29-1; abundance: -; d_gene: -; j_gene: TRBJ2-3
CDR3aa: CASSPSGASATGELFF; CDR3nt: TGCGCCAGCAGCCCTTCAGGGGCCTCGGCCACCGGGGAGCTGTTTTTT; v_gene: TRBV5-1; abundance: -; d_gene: -; j_gene: TRBJ2-2
CDR3aa: CAISDPRGAEGYEQYF; CDR3nt: TGTGCCATCAGTGACCCCCGGGGTGCGGAGGGTTACGAGCAGTACTTC; v_gene: TRBV10-3; abundance: once; d_gene: -; j_gene: TRBJ2-7
CDR3aa: CASSQAGGGNIQYF; CDR3nt: TGTGCCAGCAGCCAAGCGGGGGGTGGAAACATTCAGTACTTC; v_gene: TRBV3-1/TRBV3-2; abundance: -; d_gene: TRBD2; j_gene: TRBJ2-4
CDR3aa: CASSDGGGRDEQFF; CDR3nt: TGTGCCAGCAGCGACGGAGGGGGGAGGGATGAGCAGTTCTTC; v_gene: TRBV5-4; abundance: -; d_gene: -; j_gene: TRBJ2-1
CDR3aa: CASSPGQAGGYTF; CDR3nt: TGTGCCAGCAGTCCGGGACAGGCCGGTGGCTACACCTTC; v_gene: TRBV28; abundance: -; d_gene: TRBD1; j_gene: TRBJ1-2
CDR3aa: CASSELGANTGELFF; CDR3nt: TGTGCCAGCAGTGAACTCGGAGCGAACACCGGGGAGCTGTTTTTT; v_gene: TRBV25-1; abundance: -; d_gene: -; j_gene: TRBJ2-2
CDR3aa: CASIRGQTQYF; CDR3nt: TGTGCCAGCATACGAGGACAGACACAGTATTTT; v_gene: TRBV13; abundance: -; d_gene: -; j_gene: TRBJ2-3
CDR3aa: CAPPQGQWFEQYF; CDR3nt: TGTGCCCCCCCCCAAGGACAGTGGTTCGAGCAGTACTTC; v_gene: TRBV6-5; abundance: -; d_gene: -; j_gene: TRBJ2-7
CDR3aa: CASCSGGKYSPLHF; CDR3nt: TGTGCCAGCTGCTCAGGGGGTAAATATTCACCCCTCCACTTT; v_gene: TRBV27; abundance: -; d_gene: TRBD1; j_gene: TRBJ1-6
CDR3aa: CASSEQGSSYEQYF; CDR3nt: TGTGCCAGCAGTGAGCAGGGGAGCTCCTACGAGCAGTACTTC; v_gene: TRBV6-1; abundance: -; d_gene: -; j_gene: TRBJ2-7
CDR3aa: CASSQEPGWTDTQYF; CDR3nt: TGTGCCAGCAGCCAAGAGCCGGGGTGGACAGATACGCAGTATTTT; v_gene: TRBV3-1/TRBV3-2; abundance: -; d_gene: -; j_gene: TRBJ2-3